Below are 18 T cell receptor beta chains sequenced from a single sample in a study of CD8 T cells in Susac syndrome. After extraction with the RNeasy kit, roughly 0.45 to 1 ug of the RNA was reverse transcribed using random hexamers. MiXCR was run by TCRdb on the immunoSEQ multiplex PCR reads, yielding one entry per CDR3 protein. Of some 190,000 distinct CDR3 sequences in the sample, approximately 94% were seen once. The material sequenced was CD4+ T cells from PBMCs. All receptors come from a human donor with Susac syndrome.

The chain employs TRBV18 and TRBJ2-5, with D perhaps TRBD1 (6 bases). The CDR3 runs to 14 residues. Germline CDR1 reads KGHSH; CDR2 reads LQKENI. The V end lost 2 bases, the J end lost 4 bases, and 11 bases lay between the germline ends. The chain's CDR3 is CASSPLGRGETQYF. The CDR3 DNA follows: TGTGCCAGCTCACCATTAGGCAGGGGAGAGACCCAGTACTTC.

The chain employs TRBV12-3 or TRBV12-4 and TRBJ1-1; D might be TRBD1 (5 bases). This CDR3 is 13 amino acids long. Trimming cost V 4 bases and J 1 base, with 7 bases left between them. The CDR3 loop reads CASSWGGNTEAFF. The CDR3 DNA reads as TGTGCCAGCAGTTGGGGGGGGAACACTGAAGCTTTCTTT.

This clonotype appeared a single time. This chain links TRBV5-1 with TRBJ2-7; 8 nucleotides line up with TRBD1. Unmatched junction bases numbered 4, after V lost 0 bases and J lost 5 bases. The CDR3 runs 14 residues. CDR1 is SGHRS and CDR2 is YFSETQ in the germline V gene. The CDR3 protein is CASSLGRGPHEQYF. The CDR3 region has the DNA TGCGCCAGCAGCTTGGGCAGGGGGCCCCACGAGCAGTACTTC.

This clonotype occurred once. The V call is TRBV20-1, the J call TRBJ2-1, with 8 bases that match TRBD2. V was pared by 2 bases and J by 0 bases, with 3 bases of the junction left unmatched. CDR3 length equals 15 residues. Germline assignment: CDR1 DFQATT and CDR2 SNEGSKA (reference sequence). The CDR3 DNA reads as TGCAGTGCTAGACTAGCGGGTCACTCCTACAATGAGCAGTTCTTC. Amino acid sequence: CSARLAGHSYNEQFF.

This chain connects TRBV6-5 to TRBJ1-2; D gene unclear. Trimming left V 6 bases short and J 3 bases short, with 11 bases between. The CDR3 runs to 13 residues. The germline CDR1 and CDR2 sequences are MNHEY and SVGAGI. The CDR3 reads CASSGRADYGYTF. In DNA form, the CDR3 reads TGTGCCAGCAGCGGGAGAGCCGACTATGGCTACACCTTC.

This rearrangement joins TRBV27 to TRBJ2-5, with D perhaps assigned TRBD1 or TRBD2 (5 bases each). The CDR3 length is 14 residues. V lost 5 bases and J lost 5, with 15 bases in between. CDR1 MNHEY and CDR2 SMNVEV come from the germline V gene (reference sequence). The CDR3 nucleotides read TGTGCCAGCAGTCCGAGGGGCGTCGTGGAGACCCAGTACTTC. This encodes CASSPRGVVETQYF.

This clonotype was detected only once. The chain has TRBV19 and TRBJ2-1, with D perhaps matching TRBD2 (6 bases). The CDR3 spans 14 residues. In germline, CDR1 is LNHDA, CDR2 SQIVND (reference sequence). V dropped 7 bases and J dropped 4 bases, with 14 bases sitting between them. The chain's CDR3 is CASTSGTPYNEQFF. Written as DNA, the CDR3 is TGTGCCAGTACCTCGGGGACTCCATACAATGAGCAGTTCTTC.

V and J are TRBV29-1 and TRBJ2-5, with 13 bases identical to TRBD2. CDR3 length equals 13 residues. V lost 7 bases to trimming and J lost 4 bases; unmatched junction nucleotides: 3. The germline V gene encodes CDR1 SQVTM and CDR2 ANQGSEA. The CDR3 bases are TGCAGCGCCCGACTAGCGGGGGGAGAGACCCAGTACTTC. Translating it yields CSARLAGGETQYF.

The chain is built from TRBV24-1 and TRBJ2-7, with 9 bases matching TRBD2. The CDR3 length is 15 residues. Germline trimming cut 4 bases from V and 2 bases from J; bases unmatched to any gene: 5. Germline-derived CDR1 and CDR2 are KGHDR and SFDVKD. The CDR3 sequence: CATSEGGGATYEQYF. The CDR3 region has the DNA TGTGCCACCAGTGAGGGCGGGGGGGCGACCTACGAGCAGTACTTC.

This chain uses TRBV4-1 with TRBJ2-1, with 9 bases identical to TRBD2. The CDR3 runs to 15 residues. Germline V gene sequence: CDR1 MGHRA, CDR2 YSYEKL. V lost 0 bases and J lost 8; bases outside the gene matches: 5. CDR3 coding DNA: TGCGCCAGCAGCCAAGAGGCGGGGGGGCAGGATGAGCAGTTCTTC. It is translated as CASSQEAGGQDEQFF.

V and J are TRBV7-2 and TRBJ2-2; TRBD1 might be the D (6 bases). The CDR3 sequence is 15 residues long. The germline V gene has CDR1 SGHTA and CDR2 FQGNSA. V lost 7 bases to trimming and J lost 8 bases, with 20 bases between them. The CDR3 DNA sequence: TGTGCCAGCAACCAAGACAGGTCCATCGGGGGGGAGCTGTTTTTT. Protein product: CASNQDRSIGGELFF.

V and J are TRBV7-9 and TRBJ1-4; perhaps TRBD1 as D (5 bases). CDR1 and CDR2 (germline): SEHNR, FQNEAQ (reference sequence). This CDR3 is built from 16 residues. V was pared by 1 base and J by 7 bases, with 16 bases between. CDR3 loop: CASSLGRGTSTEKLFF. As DNA, the CDR3 is TGTGCCAGCAGCTTAGGGAGAGGGACTTCGACTGAAAAACTGTTTTTT.

The genes are TRBV7-8 and TRBJ1-6, with D possibly TRBD1 on 5 matching bases. The CDR3 runs to 13 residues. V gave up 0 bases and J gave up 12 bases, with 9 bases separating them. Looked up from germline, CDR1 is SGHVS and CDR2 is FQNEAQ. CDR3 region: CASSLAADRPLHF. For the CDR3, the DNA is TGTGCCAGCAGCTTAGCAGCTGACAGACCCCTCCACTTT.

The rearrangement uses TRBV2 and TRBJ2-2; weak D call: TRBD1 (6 bases). Germline assignment: CDR1 SNHLY and CDR2 FYNNEI. The CDR3 contains 16 residues. The V gene lost 6 bases and the J gene lost 5 bases, with 19 bases spanning the gap. CDR3 DNA: TGTGCCAGCAGCCCGAACAGGGAGTCGGGGACCGGGGAGCTGTTTTTT. Its translation: CASSPNRESGTGELFF.

The count of this clonotype is one. This chain links TRBV30 with TRBJ2-6, with 10 bases aligning to TRBD1. Germline values: CDR1 GTSNPN, CDR2 SVGIG (reference sequence). The length of the CDR3 is 15 residues. The V and J ends lost 5 bases and 0 bases, in that order; junction bases with no gene match: 1. This CDR3 is CAWWTGGSGANVLTF. CDR3 in DNA: TGTGCCTGGTGGACAGGGGGCTCTGGGGCCAACGTCCTGACTTTC.

The J gene is TRBJ2-5, the V gene TRBV5-1; 9 bases are shared with TRBD1. V lost 3 bases to trimming and J lost 6 bases; unmatched junction nucleotides: 6. This CDR3 is 14 amino acids long. The germline CDR1 and CDR2 sequences are SGHRS and YFSETQ. Here the CDR3 reads CASSSGTGPKTQYF. Written as DNA, the CDR3 is TGCGCCAGCAGCTCCGGGACAGGGCCCAAGACCCAGTACTTC.

The chain links TRBV7-9 to TRBJ2-7; no firm D call. Germline CDR1 SEHNR, CDR2 FQNEAQ (reference sequence). V lost 2 bases and J lost 6, with 14 bases in between. This CDR3 contains 14 residues. In DNA form, the CDR3 reads TGTGCCAGCAGCTTAATTAACAGTCCCTCCGAGCAGTACTTC. This translates into CASSLINSPSEQYF.

V usage is TRBV3-1 and J usage is TRBJ1-1; 8 bases agree with TRBD1. J lost 8 bases, V lost 0 bases, and 5 bases had no gene match. Per the germline V gene, CDR1 is LGHDT and CDR2 is YNNKEL (reference sequence). The CDR3 is made up of 14 amino acids. The DNA of the CDR3 is TGTGCCAGCAGCCAAGATGGACAGGGCCGCGAAGCTTTCTTT. Protein: CASSQDGQGREAFF.